This paragraph reports one T cell receptor beta chain. What it recognizes is unknown. The entry originates in a study of Ad26.COV2.S vaccination and SARS-CoV-2 variants. The protocol was immunoSEQ multiplex PCR, while the TCRdb copy is restricted to in-frame clones and leaves out a portion. The sample shows about 350,000 clones, 85% of them seen only once. Study findings and constraints: Similar non-spike TCR breadth was observed in recipients of vaccine and of placebo. There was reportedly substantial breadth in spike-specific CD8+ and CD4+ T cell responses after vaccination. Total T cell responses may have been underestimated by the TCR breadth and depth analyses.

Treatment denoted: about 20 received Ad26.COV2.S at low or high dose, single or two shots; several received placebo; per-sample allocation not given. Repertoires come from day 63 after the first vaccine or placebo injection. Donor was an adult aged 18-55 years in Boston. There are 16 residues in the CDR3. CDR1 and CDR2 from the germline V gene are KGHDR and SFDVKD. Deletions cut 4 bases from V and 5 bases from J, with 17 bases between. Sequencing was performed on peripheral blood, taken in a trial of Ad26.COV2.S vaccine versus placebo. This rearrangement joins TRBV24-1 to TRBJ1-5; TRBD1 is a possible D gene (5 bases). The TCR comes from a person aged 18 to 65 who received the Ad26.COV2.S COVID-19 vaccine or a placebo. Here the CDR3 reads CATSESGTTGDQPQHF. The CDR3 bases are TGTGCCACCAGTGAGTCCGGGACCACTGGGGATCAGCCCCAGCATTTT.